This TCR beta chain was sequenced in a study of T cells in Graves' hyperthyroidism and ophthalmopathy. The CDR3 spans 15 residues. Between the trimmed V and J ends, which lost 3 bases and 6 bases, there was a span of 17 bases. Germline CDR1 reads MGHRA; CDR2 reads YSYEKL. From RNA transcripts, TCR beta CDR3 regions were amplified. The study used the HTBI primer set for a first-round RT-PCR of the TCR CDR3. TCRdb reprocessed the multiplex PCR reads with MiXCR, giving one entry per CDR3 protein. The sample has 540,000 or so distinct CDR3 sequences; about a sixth are singletons. The chain has TRBV4-1 and TRBJ1-1; D ambiguous. The sequenced sample was blood. The origin of this receptor is a woman in her 30s with Graves' hyperthyroidism. CDR3 nucleotides: TGCGCCAGCAGCCACCAAGGGCCCCAACAGCCTGAAGCTTTCTTT. Translation gives CASSHQGPQQPEAFF.